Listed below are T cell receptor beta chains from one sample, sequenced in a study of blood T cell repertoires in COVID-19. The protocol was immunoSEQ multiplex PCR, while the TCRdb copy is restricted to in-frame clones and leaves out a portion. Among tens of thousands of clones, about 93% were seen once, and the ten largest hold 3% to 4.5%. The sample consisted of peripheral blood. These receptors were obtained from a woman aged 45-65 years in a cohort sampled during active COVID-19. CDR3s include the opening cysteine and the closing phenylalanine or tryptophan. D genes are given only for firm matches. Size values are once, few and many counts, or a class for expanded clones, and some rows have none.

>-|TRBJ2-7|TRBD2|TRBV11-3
CASSLRGGTSDYEQYF
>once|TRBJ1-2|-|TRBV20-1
CSASSSGRYGYTF
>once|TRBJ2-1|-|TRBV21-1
CASSKKKVGKRRYPDNEQFF
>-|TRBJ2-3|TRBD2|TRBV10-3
CAISEMAGAPDTQYF
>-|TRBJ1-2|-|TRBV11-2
CASSLDPGEGRGYTF
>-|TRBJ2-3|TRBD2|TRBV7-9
CASSFPSGSRDTQYF
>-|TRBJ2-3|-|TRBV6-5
CASTRAEGTQYF
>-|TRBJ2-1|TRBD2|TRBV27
CASRTSGSHEQFF
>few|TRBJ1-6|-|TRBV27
CASSFQGTADSPLHF
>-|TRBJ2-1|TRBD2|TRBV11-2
CASSLGLLAEAEQFF
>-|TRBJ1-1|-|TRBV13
CASSPVQGRLTEAFF
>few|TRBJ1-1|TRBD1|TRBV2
CASSGQLNTEAFF
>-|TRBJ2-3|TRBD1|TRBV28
CASSSLTGGRNTQYF
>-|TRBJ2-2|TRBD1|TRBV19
CASSIGGQGAGELFF
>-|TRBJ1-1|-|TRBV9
CASSVYDRNTEAFF
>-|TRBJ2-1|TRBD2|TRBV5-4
CASSLRDGLAGAEQFF
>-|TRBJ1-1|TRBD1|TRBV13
CASSLGGRGLTEAFF
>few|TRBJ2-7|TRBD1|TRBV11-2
CASSLGRGWSGTGGREQYF
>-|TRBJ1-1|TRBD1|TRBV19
CASSSGTGGSRAFF
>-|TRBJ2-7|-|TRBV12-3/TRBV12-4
CASSSYRDYEQYF
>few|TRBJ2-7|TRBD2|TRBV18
CASSPPGLAGGQQYF
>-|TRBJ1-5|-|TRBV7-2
CASSLGGGAGQPQHF
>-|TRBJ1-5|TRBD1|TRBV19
CASSIRGPHQPQHF
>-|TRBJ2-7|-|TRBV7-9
CASSLERQGGREQYF
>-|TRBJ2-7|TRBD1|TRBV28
CASRYPGQGSYEQYF
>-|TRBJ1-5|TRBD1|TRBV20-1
CSASLTGTSNQPQHF
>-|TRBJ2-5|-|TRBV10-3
CAISEGGGGTQETQYF
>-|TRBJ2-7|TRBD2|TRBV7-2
CASSLLAGGEQYF
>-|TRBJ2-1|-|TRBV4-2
CASSRKTGASEYNEQFF
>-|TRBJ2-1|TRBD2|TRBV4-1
CASSGEATSGNNEQFF
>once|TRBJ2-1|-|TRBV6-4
CASSVGSYNEQFF
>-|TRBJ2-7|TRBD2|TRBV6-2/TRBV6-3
CASSYRSSGRYEQYF
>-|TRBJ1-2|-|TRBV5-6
CASSPGGIGYGYTF
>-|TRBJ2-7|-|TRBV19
CASSIDRWKGYEQYF
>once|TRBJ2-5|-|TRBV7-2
CASSPWAGVETQYF
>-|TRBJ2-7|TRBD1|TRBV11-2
CASSARQGFEQYF
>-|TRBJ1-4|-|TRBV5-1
CASSFGRASSSLTNEKLFF
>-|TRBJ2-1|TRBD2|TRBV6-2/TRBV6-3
CASSSPGLVGNEQFF
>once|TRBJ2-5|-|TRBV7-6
CASRSRPGDQETQYF
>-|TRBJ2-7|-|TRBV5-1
CASSFAQGATGEQYF
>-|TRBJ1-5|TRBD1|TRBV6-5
CASSPTQGARQPQHF
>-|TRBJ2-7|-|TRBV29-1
CSVAPRPGEQYF
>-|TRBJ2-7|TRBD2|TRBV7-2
CASSLALAVFYEQYF
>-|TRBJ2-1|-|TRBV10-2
CASSEGGLSSYNEQFF
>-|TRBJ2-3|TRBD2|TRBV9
CASSAGLARDTQYF
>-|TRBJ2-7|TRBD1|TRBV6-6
CASYTGGAPRDEQYF
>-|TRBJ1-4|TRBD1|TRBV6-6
CASSRTGTGDEKLFF
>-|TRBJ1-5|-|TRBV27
CASSLEGSDQPQHF